This TCR beta chain was recorded in a study of response to subunit inactivated influenza vaccine. There are many counts of this clonotype. Its antigen remains unidentified. The CDR3 loop spans 15 amino acids. The germline V gene has CDR1 SGHRS and CDR2 YFSETQ. V dropped 3 bases and J dropped 8; count of bases not matched to a gene: 10. General study results and limits: There was a suggestion from the authors that each seasonal influenza vaccination recruits few new T cells.

TCRdb re-called the RT-PCR reads with MiXCR, one entry per CDR3 protein. The sample has roughly 550,000 distinct CDR3 sequences, under 30% seen once. The sample also formed part of further work on T cells expressing NK-cell markers. That report adds: A 5'RACE template switching approach incorporating UMIs was used to make TCR beta cDNA. HCMV seropositivity marked seven of the eight sequenced donors; one was seronegative. In several experiments, sorting was confined to alpha-beta TCR T cells through use of an anti-gamma-delta TCR antibody.

The V and J genes are TRBV5-1 and TRBJ2-2; 7 bases agree with TRBD1. This receptor was identified in a man aged 50 to 59 who received an inactivated influenza vaccine. This sample comprised CD4+ T cells sorted from PBMCs, obtained less than 13 days after vaccination. The CDR3 loop is CASSSSGTAKGELFF. DNA for the CDR3: TGCGCCAGCAGCTCTTCCGGGACAGCGAAAGGGGAGCTGTTTTTT.